This T cell receptor beta chain is from a study of T cell responses to AZD1222 COVID-19 vaccine. Germline assignment: CDR1 KGHSH and CDR2 LQKENI. The CDR3 totals 15 residues. J lost 7 bases, V lost 3 bases, and 6 bases had no gene match. The repertoire was sequenced with immunoSEQ multiplex PCR; TCRdb's copy has only in-frame clones and lacks some. The table lists fewer than 90,000 clones, around nine tenths of them singletons, with 6.9% in the top ten. Findings and caveats of the study: Nearly half of spike-specific TCRs reportedly go after variant regions that carry no mutations.

For this clone: Its antigen remains unidentified.

The chain uses TRBV18 and TRBJ2-1, with 10 bases fitting TRBD2. The specimen comprised peripheral blood, sampled 28 days after the second AZD1222 dose. This sequence originates from an adult who received the AZD1222 COVID-19 vaccine. In nucleotides, the CDR3 is TGTGCCAGCTCACCCCTAGCGGGAGAAAGAAATGAGCAGTTCTTC. Translated: CASSPLAGERNEQFF.